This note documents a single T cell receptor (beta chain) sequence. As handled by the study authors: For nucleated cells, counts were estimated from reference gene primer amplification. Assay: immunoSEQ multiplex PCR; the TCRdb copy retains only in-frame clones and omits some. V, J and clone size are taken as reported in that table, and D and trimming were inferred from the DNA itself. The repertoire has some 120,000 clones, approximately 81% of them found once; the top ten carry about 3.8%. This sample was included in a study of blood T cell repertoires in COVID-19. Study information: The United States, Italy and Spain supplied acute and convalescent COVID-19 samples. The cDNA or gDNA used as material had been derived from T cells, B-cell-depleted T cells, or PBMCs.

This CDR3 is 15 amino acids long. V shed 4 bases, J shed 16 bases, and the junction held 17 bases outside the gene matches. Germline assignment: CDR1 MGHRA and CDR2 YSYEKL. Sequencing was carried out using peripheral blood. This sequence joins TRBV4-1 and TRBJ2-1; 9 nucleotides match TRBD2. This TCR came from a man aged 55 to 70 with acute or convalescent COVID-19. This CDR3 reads CASSPGGLAGATPFF. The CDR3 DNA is TGCGCCAGCAGCCCAGGCGGTTTAGCGGGAGCTACCCCATTCTTC.